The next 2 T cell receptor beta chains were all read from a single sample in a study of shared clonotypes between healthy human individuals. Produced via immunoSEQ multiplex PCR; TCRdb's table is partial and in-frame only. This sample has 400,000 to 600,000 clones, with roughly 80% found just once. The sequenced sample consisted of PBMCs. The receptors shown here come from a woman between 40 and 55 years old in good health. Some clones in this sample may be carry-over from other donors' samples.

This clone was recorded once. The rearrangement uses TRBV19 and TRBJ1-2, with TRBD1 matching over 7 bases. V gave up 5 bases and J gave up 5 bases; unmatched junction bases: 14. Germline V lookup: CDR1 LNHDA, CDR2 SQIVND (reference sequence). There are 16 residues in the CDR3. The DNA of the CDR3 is TGTGCCAGTAGTCCCCTCGGTACAGGGGAACGATATGGCTACACCTTC. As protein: CASSPLGTGERYGYTF.

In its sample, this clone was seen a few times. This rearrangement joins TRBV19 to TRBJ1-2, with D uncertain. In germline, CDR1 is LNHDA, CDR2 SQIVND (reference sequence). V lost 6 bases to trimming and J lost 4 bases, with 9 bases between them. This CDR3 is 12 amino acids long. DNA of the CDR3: TGTGCCAGTAGGAACGGACCCTATGGCTACACCTTC. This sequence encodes CASRNGPYGYTF. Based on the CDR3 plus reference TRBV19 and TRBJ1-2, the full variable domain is DGGITQSPKYLFRKEGQNVTLSCEQNLNHDAMYWYRQDPGQGLRLIYYSQIVNDFQKGDIAEGYSVSREKKESFPLTVTSAQKNPTAFYLCASRNGPYGYTFGSGTRLTVV.